The 20 T cell receptor beta chains given below trace back to one sample, sequenced in a study of blood T cell repertoires in COVID-19. The repertoire was sequenced with immunoSEQ multiplex PCR; TCRdb's copy has only in-frame clones and lacks some. The sample has approximately 170,000 clones, about 85% seen once; the top ten hold 1% to 1.4%. Sequenced sample: peripheral blood. These receptors were obtained from a man aged 25-45 years with acute or convalescent COVID-19.

The chain carries TRBV7-2 and TRBJ2-5, with 7 bases fitting TRBD2. Germline CDR1 reads SGHTA; CDR2 reads FQGNSA. The CDR3 contains 15 residues. The trim removed 2 bases at V and 5 bases at J, leaving 8 bases unmatched. CDR3 bases: TGTGCCAGCAGCTTAATTGGGGGGGTTTGGGAGACCCAGTACTTC. Its translation: CASSLIGGVWETQYF.

This sequence joins TRBV5-1 and TRBJ2-5; D is perhaps TRBD2 (6 bases). The CDR3 is 14 residues long. V was shortened by 2 bases and J by 0 bases, with 8 bases between the two germline ends. The germline gives CDR1 SGHRS, CDR2 YFSETQ. The CDR3, as DNA: TGCGCCAGCAGCTTTGGCGGGGACCAAGAGACCCAGTACTTC. It yields the protein CASSFGGDQETQYF. Using reference TRBV5-1 and TRBJ2-5 for the parts outside the CDR3, the full variable domain is KAGVTQTPRYLIKTRGQQVTLSCSPISGHRSVSWYQQTPGQGLQFLFEYFSETQRNKGNFPGRFSGRQFSNSRSEMNVSTLELGDSALYLCASSFGGDQETQYFGPGTRLLVL.

The chain couples TRBV27 to TRBJ2-7; 7 bases are a match to TRBD1. V was clipped by 3 bases and J by 7 bases; unmatched bases: 6. Germline lookup yields CDR1 MNHEY and CDR2 SMNVEV (reference sequence). This CDR3 has 13 amino acids. CDR3 nucleotide sequence: TGTGCCAGCAGTTTGTACAGGGGCTGGGAGCAGTACTTC. The encoded protein is CASSLYRGWEQYF.

The chain recombines TRBV29-1 with TRBJ1-1; the D gene is possibly TRBD1 (5 bases). CDR3 length equals 12 residues. The ends were cut back, 7 bases at V and 6 bases at J, with 15 bases in the middle. The germline V gene encodes CDR1 SQVTM and CDR2 ANQGSEA. The CDR3 here is CSAERSGPEAFF. In nucleotides, the CDR3 is TGCAGCGCCGAAAGGTCAGGGCCTGAAGCTTTCTTT.

This sequence joins TRBV7-2 and TRBJ2-7, with D possibly matching TRBD1 (6 bases). CDR1 and CDR2 from the germline V gene are SGHTA and FQGNSA. Trimming took off 7 bases at V and 5 bases at J, with 18 bases between the two ends. CDR3 length: 14 amino acids. The DNA for the CDR3 is TGTGCCAGCACCCCTGACAGGCGGGTCCACGAGCAGTACTTC. This gives the protein CASTPDRRVHEQYF.

The chain couples TRBV27 to TRBJ1-2; tentative D call: TRBD1 (5 bases). The germline V gene has CDR1 MNHEY and CDR2 SMNVEV (reference sequence). Trimming shortened V by 8 bases and J by 4 bases, and 8 bases separated the two germline ends. This CDR3 is built from 11 residues. The CDR3 DNA reads as TGTGCCAGCCAGGGAGGCTATGGCTACACCTTC. It is translated as CASQGGYGYTF.

This clone was seen a handful of times. The V call is TRBV7-3, the J call TRBJ2-3; 8 nucleotides agree with TRBD2. Germline V gene data show CDR1 as SGHTA and CDR2 as FQGTGA. The CDR3 covers 15 residues. Trimming took 3 bases from V and 2 from J; bases not matched to a gene: 4. As DNA, the CDR3 is TGTGCCAGCAGCTTTGGTAGCGGGGACACAGATACGCAGTATTTT. This sequence encodes CASSFGSGDTDTQYF.

This chain uses TRBV19 with TRBJ2-7, with 7 bases lining up with TRBD2. CDR3 length equals 13 residues. V was pared by 6 bases and J by 0 bases, with 2 bases of the junction left unmatched. Per the germline V gene, CDR1 is LNHDA and CDR2 is SQIVND (reference sequence). Written as DNA, the CDR3 is TGTGCCAGTAGCGGGAGGACCTCCTACGAGCAGTACTTC. Protein product: CASSGRTSYEQYF.

The chain couples TRBV11-2 to TRBJ1-2, with 7 bases matching TRBD1. CDR3 length: 16 amino acids. Germline V lookup: CDR1 SGHAT, CDR2 FQNNGV. Losses at the gene ends were 5 bases for V and 1 base for J; bases not matched to a gene: 10. The CDR3 DNA sequence: TGTGCCAGCAGCCCCAACCGGGACAGAGTTAACTATGGCTACACCTTC. Protein sequence: CASSPNRDRVNYGYTF. The entire variable domain, with the rest obtained from reference TRBV11-2 and TRBJ1-2, is as follows: EAGVAQSPRYKIIEKRQSVAFWCNPISGHATLYWYQQILGQGPKLLIQFQNNGVVDDSQLPKDRFSAERLKGVDSTLKIQPAKLEDSAVYLCASSPNRDRVNYGYTFGSGTRLTVV.

This clone was seen a few times. This chain joins TRBV19 and TRBJ1-1; 7 nucleotides line up with TRBD1. The junction had 9 bases not matched to a gene; V was cut back by 1 base and J by 7 bases. This CDR3 spans 15 amino acids. In germline, CDR1 is LNHDA, CDR2 SQIVND (reference sequence). CDR3: CASSIGTWGQFEAFF. The CDR3 DNA is TGTGCCAGTAGTATAGGAACCTGGGGACAGTTTGAAGCTTTCTTT.

The chain carries TRBV2 and TRBJ1-2; 7 nucleotides line up with TRBD1. The CDR3 is 12 amino acids. Per germline, CDR1 SNHLY and CDR2 FYNNEI. V dropped 11 bases and J dropped 7; count of bases not matched to a gene: 10. DNA of the CDR3: TGTGCCGACCAGGAGGGGGCGGGTGGCTACACCTTC. It encodes CADQEGAGGYTF.

This clone has more than one count but fewer than ten. The rearrangement joins TRBV19 to TRBJ1-3, with 11 nucleotides matching TRBD1. Germline lookup yields CDR1 LNHDA and CDR2 SQIVND (reference sequence). This CDR3 contains 17 residues. With 5 bases clipped from V and 4 bases from J, the junction kept 10 bases outside the gene matches. CDR3 DNA: TGTGCCAGTAGTCCCCGGAGGACAGGGGGCTCCGGAAACACCATATATTTT. It is translated as CASSPRRTGGSGNTIYF.

The chain couples TRBV6-2 or TRBV6-3 to TRBJ2-5; 10 positions agree with TRBD1. This CDR3 region has 15 residues. The J segment lost 5 bases and the V segment lost 2 bases, leaving 5 bases of the junction unmatched. Germline CDR1 reads MNHEY; CDR2 reads SVGEGT. The CDR3 DNA reads TGTGCCAGCAGTTACACTGGGACAGGGGCGGAGACCCAGTACTTC. Its translation: CASSYTGTGAETQYF.

In this sample, this clone turned up once. The J gene is TRBJ2-7, the V gene TRBV6-5; TRBD1 might be the D (6 bases). Germline V gives CDR1 MNHEY, CDR2 SVGAGI. V lost 2 bases and J 6 bases, leaving 17 bases between the germline ends. This CDR3 comprises 15 residues. The CDR3 loop reads CASSYTRGALREQYF. CDR3 nucleotides: TGTGCCAGCAGTTACACCAGGGGCGCCTTGCGCGAGCAGTACTTC.

The chain has TRBV9 and TRBJ2-1; 8 nucleotides align to TRBD2. Germline CDR1 is SGDLS and CDR2 is YYNGEE. CDR3 size: 14 residues. Trimming took 6 bases from V and 5 from J; bases not matched to a gene: 7. In DNA, the CDR3 is TGTGCCAGCAAAAGGGGTAGCGGGGACAATGAGCAGTTCTTC. It encodes CASKRGSGDNEQFF.

This clone has only a few counts. The chain joins TRBV7-9 to TRBJ2-7, with D perhaps TRBD1 (5 bases). The V end was cut by 3 bases, the J end by 6 bases, with 12 bases between. The CDR3 is 13 residues long. Germline CDR1 SEHNR, CDR2 FQNEAQ (reference sequence). The CDR3 loop is CASSFGQRGEQYF. Here the CDR3 DNA reads TGTGCCAGCAGCTTTGGACAAAGGGGCGAGCAGTACTTC.

The V gene is TRBV7-8, the J gene TRBJ2-2; D perhaps matches TRBD1 (6 bases). Germline CDR1 and CDR2: SGHVS and FQNEAQ. V dropped 4 bases and J dropped 2 bases, with 17 bases sitting between them. The CDR3 has 17 amino acids. The CDR3 here is CASSSRPGHGNTGELFF. The CDR3 bases are TGTGCCAGCAGCTCGAGACCGGGACACGGAAACACCGGGGAGCTGTTTTTT.

The chain has TRBV18 and TRBJ1-2; D is perhaps TRBD1 (5 bases). The CDR3 loop spans 14 amino acids. Germline assignment: CDR1 KGHSH and CDR2 LQKENI. Deletions cut 2 bases from V and 7 bases from J, with 14 bases between. In nucleotides, the CDR3 is TGTGCCAGCTCACCAGGAGACAGTGGTTTTGGCTACACCTTC. This gives the protein CASSPGDSGFGYTF.

The J gene is TRBJ2-4, the V gene TRBV28; D unresolved. Germline-derived CDR1 and CDR2 are MDHEN and SYDVKM. The CDR3 length is 11 residues. V was shortened by 6 bases and J by 6 bases, with 6 bases between the two germline ends. The CDR3 nucleotides are TGTGCCAGCAGCCTTCGAAACATTCAGTACTTC. Translating gives CASSLRNIQYF.

In regard to this clone: At one end, the junction sequence differs from germline, possibly due to a read error. The CDR3 reads CASSLSSGFGTEKGYGF. The CDR3 coding sequence is TGTGCCAGCAGTTTATCCTCGGGGTTCGGGACAGAAAAAGGTTATGGTTTT. V gene TRBV28 combines with J gene TRBJ1-1; TRBD1 matches at 7 bases. The CDR3 length is 17 residues. From germline, CDR1 is MDHEN and CDR2 SYDVKM.